Listed below are T cell receptor beta chains from one sample, sequenced in a study of blood T cell repertoires in COVID-19. Sequenced by immunoSEQ multiplex PCR; TCRdb stores in-frame clones only, minus some. This table has around 250,000 clones, 80% to 90% appearing once. The sequenced sample consisted of peripheral blood. These receptors all come from a woman between 70 and 85 years old with COVID-19, enrolled during active disease. Both conserved end residues are part of each CDR3. D genes are given only for firm matches. The size field is filled for only some rows; it gives once, few, many or a size class.

D | size | J | V | DNA | CDR3
TRBD2 | NA | TRBJ2-7 | TRBV5-1 | TGCGCCAGCAGCTTAGGACTAGCGGCCTTCCAATTTGGGGAGCAGTACTTC | CASSLGLAAFQFGEQYF
NA | NA | TRBJ1-2 | TRBV29-1 | TGCAGCGCTACGGGGGATGGCTACACCTTC | CSATGDGYTF
NA | NA | TRBJ1-1 | TRBV28 | TGTGCCAGCATCATGAGAGGTGAAGCTTTCTTT | CASIMRGEAFF
NA | once | TRBJ2-7 | TRBV6-5 | TGTGCCAGCAGGTCGGGGAGCTACGAGCAGTACTTC | CASRSGSYEQYF
NA | NA | TRBJ2-5 | TRBV7-8 | TGTGCCAGCAGCATGACATACGAGACCCAGTACTTC | CASSMTYETQYF
NA | NA | TRBJ2-7 | TRBV28 | TGTGCCAGCAGTGCCCCGACACCGCGCGAGCAGTACTTC | CASSAPTPREQYF
NA | NA | TRBJ2-7 | TRBV2 | TGTGCCAGCCTCCGGTATCCCGGCGGTCGGAACTACGAGCAGTACTTC | CASLRYPGGRNYEQYF
TRBD1 | few | TRBJ2-1 | TRBV7-9 | TGTGCCAGCAGCCGGGACAGGGTCGGTGAGCAGTTCTTC | CASSRDRVGEQFF
NA | once | TRBJ1-2 | TRBV19 | TGTGCCAGTAGTGCCCGACAGCCGTTAATGGGTTCATCCTACACCTTC | CASSARQPLMGSSYTF
NA | NA | TRBJ1-2 | TRBV20-1 | TGCAGTGCTCCCGCGGGGAAAGGCTACACCTTC | CSAPAGKGYTF
NA | NA | TRBJ2-7 | TRBV7-2 | TGTGCCAGCAGCTTAGGGTCAGGTCTCCGGGGGCAGTACTTC | CASSLGSGLRGQYF
TRBD1 | NA | TRBJ2-7 | TRBV5-1 | TGCGCCAGCAGCCGAGGGACAGCCTACGAGCAGTACTTC | CASSRGTAYEQYF
NA | NA | TRBJ1-4 | TRBV7-2 | TGTGCCAGCAGCTTACTCGGCGCTGGAGGTGAAAAACTGTTTTTT | CASSLLGAGGEKLFF
TRBD2 | NA | TRBJ2-3 | TRBV7-3 | TGTGCCAGCAGCTCGTTAACTAGCGCAGATACGCAGTATTTT | CASSSLTSADTQYF
NA | NA | TRBJ2-1 | TRBV5-4 | TGTGCCAGCAGCTTGAGGGGGAAACTTTACAATGAGCAGTTCTTC | CASSLRGKLYNEQFF
TRBD1 | NA | TRBJ1-1 | TRBV28 | TGTGCCAGCAGCGTGACAGGGTTTGAAGCTTTCTTT | CASSVTGFEAFF
NA | few | TRBJ1-2 | TRBV27 | TGTGCCAGCAGGGGTCGGGTGGCCTATGGCTACACCTTC | CASRGRVAYGYTF
TRBD1 | once | TRBJ1-5 | TRBV6-6 | TGTGCCAGCAGTTACAGGGACAGCGGAAATCAGCCCCAGCATTTT | CASSYRDSGNQPQHF
NA | NA | TRBJ1-5 | TRBV27 | TGTGCCAGCAGTTTGGGGGGGCTCCATCAGCCCCAGCATTTT | CASSLGGLHQPQHF
TRBD2 | once | TRBJ2-1 | TRBV4-2 | TGTGCCAGCAGCCAAGATCTGGCTAGCGGGAGGCGTTATTATTACAATGAGCAGTTCTTC | CASSQDLASGRRYYYNEQFF
NA | NA | TRBJ1-4 | TRBV30 | TGTGCCTGGAGTGTACAGGGAATTGAGGAAAAACTGTTTTTT | CAWSVQGIEEKLFF
TRBD1 | NA | TRBJ2-1 | TRBV7-3 | TGTGCCAGCAGCTCCCAGCCAGGGGGCGGGAATGAGCAGTTCTTC | CASSSQPGGGNEQFF
TRBD1 | few | TRBJ1-6 | TRBV7-9 | TGTGCCAGCAGCTTCGGACAGGAAAATTCACCCCTCCACTTT | CASSFGQENSPLHF
TRBD1 | NA | TRBJ1-4 | TRBV5-4 | TGTGCCAGCAGCCACCCCCGGGACAGCCAAGGATCGAATGAAAAACTGTTTTTT | CASSHPRDSQGSNEKLFF
NA | NA | TRBJ2-7 | TRBV5-5 | TGTGCCAGCAGCTTGGCGTACGAGCAGTACTTC | CASSLAYEQYF
TRBD1 | NA | TRBJ1-5 | TRBV6-5 | TGTGCCAGCAGGGTGACAGGGGATGTGAATCAGCCCCAGCATTTT | CASRVTGDVNQPQHF
TRBD1 | NA | TRBJ1-5 | TRBV19 | TGTGCCAGTAGTATAGCAGGGGGCTCTCAGCCCCAGCATTTT | CASSIAGGSQPQHF
NA | NA | TRBJ1-5 | TRBV27 | TGTGCCAGCAGTACCTGGGCAATCTCCGGGACACAGAAATCGAATCAGCCCCAGCATTTT | CASSTWAISGTQKSNQPQHF
TRBD1 | NA | TRBJ1-2 | TRBV29-1 | TGCAGCGTTGAACGAGGACAGGGTCCTAACTATGGCTACACCTTC | CSVERGQGPNYGYTF
TRBD1 | NA | TRBJ1-3 | TRBV7-2 | TGTGCCAGCAGCCCTAGGGTCCGGGACAGGGACTCTGGAAACACCATATATTTT | CASSPRVRDRDSGNTIYF
TRBD1 | few | TRBJ1-6 | TRBV27 | TGTGCCAGCAGTGTCGACAGGGCCTTCTATAATTCACCCCTCCACTTT | CASSVDRAFYNSPLHF
TRBD2 | NA | TRBJ2-7 | TRBV19 | TGTGCCAGTAGTTTGCTAGCGGGAGGGGGAGAGCAGTACTTC | CASSLLAGGGEQYF
NA | NA | TRBJ1-1 | TRBV29-1 | TGCAGCGTTTTCACAGGTTTCTCTGAAGCTTTCTTT | CSVFTGFSEAFF
TRBD1 | NA | TRBJ1-6 | TRBV28 | TGTGCCAGCAGTTTAGGGACAGGGGGTTTAGGCGGTAATTCACCCCTCCACTTT | CASSLGTGGLGGNSPLHF
TRBD1 | NA | TRBJ1-4 | TRBV30 | TGTGCCTGGAGCCCAGGACAGGCCACTGGGGAAAAACTGTTTTTT | CAWSPGQATGEKLFF
TRBD2 | NA | TRBJ2-1 | TRBV7-2 | TGTGCCAGCAGTCCCGGGACTAGCGGATACAATGAGCAGTTCTTC | CASSPGTSGYNEQFF
TRBD1 | NA | TRBJ1-1 | TRBV3-1/TRBV3-2 | TGTGCCAGCAGCCCGAGACAGGGATTGGGCACTGAAGCTTTCTTT | CASSPRQGLGTEAFF
TRBD1 | NA | TRBJ2-7 | TRBV5-1 | TGCGCCAGCAGCTTGGAAGGACAGGGTTATCACGAGCAGTACTTC | CASSLEGQGYHEQYF
NA | NA | TRBJ1-3 | TRBV9 | TGTGCCAGCAGCGTAGGCCAACAGGGAGTCGGAAACACCATATATTTT | CASSVGQQGVGNTIYF
NA | NA | TRBJ1-4 | TRBV4-1 | TGCGCCAGCAGCCAGAACAGAGGACAGTCACTTGGAGGAACTGCAACTAATGAAAAACTGTTTTTT | CASSQNRGQSLGGTATNEKLFF
TRBD1 | NA | TRBJ1-4 | TRBV27 | TGTGCCAGCAGTATACAGACAGGGGGTTTGGAAAAACTGTTTTTT | CASSIQTGGLEKLFF
NA | NA | TRBJ1-6 | TRBV6-5 | TGTGCCAGCAGTTGGTCTAGGGGTTCACCCCTCCACTTT | CASSWSRGSPLHF
NA | NA | TRBJ1-5 | TRBV6-5 | TGTGCCAGCAGTCAGTATAGCAATCAGCCCCAGCATTTT | CASSQYSNQPQHF
NA | NA | TRBJ1-6 | TRBV28 | TGTGCCAGCACCTTTTTAGACAGGAGACCGAATGTCAATTCACCCCTCCACTTT | CASTFLDRRPNVNSPLHF
NA | NA | TRBJ1-1 | TRBV7-9 | TGTGCCAGCACCCTAGCGGTGGAATTCGTTGAAGCTTTCTTT | CASTLAVEFVEAFF
TRBD1 | NA | TRBJ2-7 | TRBV7-3 | TGTGCCAGCAGCTTAGGACAGGGTTGGTCCCACGAGCAGTACTTC | CASSLGQGWSHEQYF
TRBD2 | NA | TRBJ2-1 | TRBV7-9 | TGTGCCAGCAGCTTAATAGCGGGAACCTACAATGAGCAGTTCTTC | CASSLIAGTYNEQFF
TRBD2 | NA | TRBJ2-7 | TRBV3-1/TRBV3-2 | TGTGCCAGCAGGTCCCCGGGAGGCCACGAGCAGTACTTC | CASRSPGGHEQYF
NA | NA | TRBJ2-7 | TRBV5-4 | TGTGCCAGCAGCGCGGGCGGCACGGGGAGGGAGCAGTACTTC | CASSAGGTGREQYF
TRBD2 | few | TRBJ2-1 | TRBV19 | TGTGCCAGTAGTAACCTAGCGGCTAATAATGAGCAGTTCTTC | CASSNLAANNEQFF
NA | NA | TRBJ2-7 | TRBV7-2 | TGTGCCAGCAGCTTAGGGCTAGCATCCTACGAGCAGTACTTC | CASSLGLASYEQYF
NA | NA | TRBJ2-7 | TRBV5-1 | TGCGCCAGCAGCTTGGCCGGGGGGCCTCTCTCCTACGAGCAGTACTTC | CASSLAGGPLSYEQYF